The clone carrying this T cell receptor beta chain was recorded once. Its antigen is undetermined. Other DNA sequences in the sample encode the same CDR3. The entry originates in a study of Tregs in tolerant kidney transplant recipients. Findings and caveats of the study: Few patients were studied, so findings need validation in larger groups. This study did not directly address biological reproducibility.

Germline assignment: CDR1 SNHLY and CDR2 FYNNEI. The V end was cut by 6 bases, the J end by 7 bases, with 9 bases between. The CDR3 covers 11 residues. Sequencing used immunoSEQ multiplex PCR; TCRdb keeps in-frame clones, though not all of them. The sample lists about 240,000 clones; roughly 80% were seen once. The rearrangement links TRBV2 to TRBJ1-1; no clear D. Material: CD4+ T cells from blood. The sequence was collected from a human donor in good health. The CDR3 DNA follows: TGTGCCAGCAGATTGGGTGGTGAAGCTTTCTTT. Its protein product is CASRLGGEAFF.